Listed below are T cell receptor beta chains from one sample, sequenced in a study of shared clonotypes between healthy human individuals. Repertoires were generated with immunoSEQ multiplex PCR, while TCRdb's copy carries only in-frame clones and drops some. The table has fewer than 550,000 clones, over 75% seen once. Material for sequencing was PBMCs. These receptors originate from a woman between 35 and 50 years old in good health. Some clones in this sample may be carry-over from other donors' samples. The CDR3 runs from the conserved cysteine through the conserved F or W.

TRBV7-8	TRBJ2-7	13	CASSLHRGYEQYF
TRBV5-6	-	14	CASSFWDRSYEQYF
TRBV7-9	TRBJ2-5	15	CASSLGLVGQETQYF
TRBV4-1	TRBJ1-4	15	CASSQVGTGNEKLFF
TRBV18	TRBJ1-1	15	CASSSRQGRRTEAFF
TRBV11-3	TRBJ2-2	13	CASSAETGGELFF
TRBV4-1	TRBJ2-2	16	CASSQVGLAGSGELFF
TRBV6-1	TRBJ2-7	14	CASPGLAGSYEQYF
TRBV5-1	TRBJ2-1	15	CASSTRTSGNDEQFF
TRBV2	TRBJ1-5	15	CANSGGSGKGQPQHF
TRBV10-3	TRBJ2-7	16	CAIRANLGQVQDEQYF
TRBV4-3	TRBJ2-1	15	CASSPGKRSYNEQFF
TRBV7-2	TRBJ1-2	14	CASSLENRAYGYTF
TRBV25-1	TRBJ2-7	14	CASSGSPGTLEQYF
TRBV4-1	TRBJ1-5	14	CASSQRTRDQPQHF
TRBV30	TRBJ1-5	14	CAWSGRGGGQPQHF
TRBV28	TRBJ2-2	14	CASSLTGGTGELFF
TRBV1	TRBJ2-1	16	CTSSPTWREKYNEQFF
TRBV10-1	TRBJ2-5	14	CASSAGLLQETQYF
TRBV7-9	TRBJ1-5	15	CASSSYRDGNQPQHF
TRBV19	TRBJ2-5	13	CASSMRASETQYF
TRBV7-2	TRBJ2-7	13	CASSLAHHYEQYF
TRBV5-6	TRBJ1-2	16	CASSLAYRASNYGYTF
TRBV10-3	TRBJ2-7	15	CAISDPGKRPYEQYF
TRBV5-1	TRBJ2-3	15	CASSSGLSSTDTQYF
TRBV5-1	TRBJ2-7	13	CASTRDRGYEQYF
TRBV7-2	TRBJ2-7	16	CASSRRAGGDSYEQYF
TRBV5-1	TRBJ1-5	15	CASSLDVGSNQPQHF
TRBV28	TRBJ2-7	15	CASNRPRDRGYEQYF
TRBV29-1	TRBJ2-7	13	CSVGLAYSYEQYF
TRBV5-1	TRBJ1-5	16	CASSLEGLGVGQPQHF
TRBV10-3	TRBJ2-1	14	CAISESADYNEQFF
TRBV18	TRBJ2-2	13	CASSQGYTGELFF
TRBV7-2	TRBJ2-1	14	CASSLGRTSDEQFF
TRBV7-7	TRBJ2-1	13	CASSLGSNNEQFF
TRBV6-5	TRBJ1-1	13	CASSYNSNTEAFF
TRBV5-1	TRBJ1-1	15	CASSLRQGVSTEAFF
TRBV7-8	TRBJ2-2	13	CASSPDRTGELFF
TRBV28	TRBJ1-4	13	CASIGNTNEKLFF
TRBV7-8	TRBJ1-2	13	CASSLDRGVGYTF
TRBV6-4	TRBJ2-1	19	CANTSPVPPGGLGDNEQFF
TRBV30	TRBJ1-6	12	CAWRENNSPLHF
TRBV4-1	TRBJ2-3	16	CASSLVAGSSTDTQYF
TRBV18	TRBJ2-7	15	CASSPPLGSSYEQYF
TRBV4-1	TRBJ1-2	18	CASSQNLASGQGGTGYTF
TRBV7-3	TRBJ2-2	18	CASSSGPGLAGGTGELFF
TRBV7-9	TRBJ2-1	14	CASSSPGGPYEQFF
TRBV11-2	TRBJ2-7	15	CASSPGTSGMDEQYF
TRBV5-1	TRBJ2-1	16	CASSLYSGELYNEQFF
TRBV5-1	TRBJ1-1	15	CASSRLGQGNTEAFF
TRBV18	TRBJ2-7	16	CASSPPPGHGTYEQYF
TRBV6-4	TRBJ2-7	14	CASKPGRDAYEQYF
TRBV2	TRBJ2-7	15	CASSVGLPGVYEQYF
TRBV2	TRBJ1-5	15	CASSLEDSSNQPQHF